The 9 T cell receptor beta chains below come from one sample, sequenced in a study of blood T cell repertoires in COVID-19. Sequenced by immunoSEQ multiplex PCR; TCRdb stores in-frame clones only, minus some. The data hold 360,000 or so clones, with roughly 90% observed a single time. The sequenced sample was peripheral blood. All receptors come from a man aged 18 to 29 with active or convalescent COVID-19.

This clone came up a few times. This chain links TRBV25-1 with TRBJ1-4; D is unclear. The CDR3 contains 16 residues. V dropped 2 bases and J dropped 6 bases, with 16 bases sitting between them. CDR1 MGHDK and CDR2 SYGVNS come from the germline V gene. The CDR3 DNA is TGTGCCAGCAGTGAAGGAGGTGGGCTACGGGATGAAAAACTGTTTTTT. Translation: CASSEGGGLRDEKLFF. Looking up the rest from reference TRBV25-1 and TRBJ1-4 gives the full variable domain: EADIYQTPRYLVIGTGKKITLECSQTMGHDKMYWYQQDPGMELHLIHYSYGVNSTEKGDLSSESTVSRIRTEHFPLTLESARPSHTSQYLCASSEGGGLRDEKLFFGSGTQLSVL.

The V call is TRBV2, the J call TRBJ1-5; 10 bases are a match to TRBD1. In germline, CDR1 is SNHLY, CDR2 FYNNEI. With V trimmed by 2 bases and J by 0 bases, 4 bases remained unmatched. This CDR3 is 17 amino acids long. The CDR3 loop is CASSERQGAYSNQPQHF. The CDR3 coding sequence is TGTGCCAGCAGTGAAAGACAGGGGGCATATAGCAATCAGCCCCAGCATTTT. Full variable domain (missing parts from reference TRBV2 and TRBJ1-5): EPEVTQTPSHQVTQMGQEVILRCVPISNHLYFYWYRQILGQKVEFLVSFYNNEISEKSEIFDDQFSVERPDGSNFTLKIRSTKLEDSAMYFCASSERQGAYSNQPQHFGDGTRLSIL.

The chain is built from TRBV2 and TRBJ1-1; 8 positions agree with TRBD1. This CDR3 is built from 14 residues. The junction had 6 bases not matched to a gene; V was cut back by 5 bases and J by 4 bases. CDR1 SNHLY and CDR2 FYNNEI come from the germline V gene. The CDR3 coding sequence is TGTGCCAGCAGTCGAAACAGGGGGAGCACTGAAGCTTTCTTT. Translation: CASSRNRGSTEAFF.

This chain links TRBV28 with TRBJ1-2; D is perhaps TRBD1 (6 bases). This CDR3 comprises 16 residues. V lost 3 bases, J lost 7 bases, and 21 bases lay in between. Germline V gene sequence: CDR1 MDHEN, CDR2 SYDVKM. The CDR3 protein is CASSFGQGTGESGYTF. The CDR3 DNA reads TGTGCCAGCAGTTTTGGTCAGGGGACCGGCGAGTCTGGCTACACCTTC.

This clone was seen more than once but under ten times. The CDR3 is CASSLNGGPQTDTQYF. The CDR3 region has the DNA TGCGCCAGCAGCCTGAACGGAGGGCCACAGACAGATACGCAGTATTTT. The chain employs TRBV5-1 and TRBJ2-3; D perhaps matches TRBD2 (6 bases). Germline lookup yields CDR1 SGHRS and CDR2 YFSETQ. The CDR3 sequence is 16 residues long. V was shortened by 4 bases and J by 3 bases, with 18 bases between the two germline ends.

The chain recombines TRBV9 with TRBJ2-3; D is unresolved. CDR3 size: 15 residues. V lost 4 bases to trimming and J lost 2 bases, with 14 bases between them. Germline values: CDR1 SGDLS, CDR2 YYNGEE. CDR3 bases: TGTGCCAGCAGCCCCGTCTCGTCCCTCACAGATACGCAGTATTTT. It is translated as CASSPVSSLTDTQYF. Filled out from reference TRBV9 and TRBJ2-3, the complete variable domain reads DSGVTQTPKHLITATGQRVTLRCSPRSGDLSVYWYQQSLDQGLQFLIQYYNGEERAKGNILERFSAQQFPDLHSELNLSSLELGDSALYFCASSPVSSLTDTQYFGPGTRLTVL.

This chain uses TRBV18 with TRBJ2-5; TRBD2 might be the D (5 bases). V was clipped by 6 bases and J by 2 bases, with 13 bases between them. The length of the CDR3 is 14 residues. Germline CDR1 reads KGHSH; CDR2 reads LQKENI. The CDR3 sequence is CASSRRGSQETQYF. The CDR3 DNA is TGTGCCAGCTCGCGACGGGGTTCACAAGAGACCCAGTACTTC.

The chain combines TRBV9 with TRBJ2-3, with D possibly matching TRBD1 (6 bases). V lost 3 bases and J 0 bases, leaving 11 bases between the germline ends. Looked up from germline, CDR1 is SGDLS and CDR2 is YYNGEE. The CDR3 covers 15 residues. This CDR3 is CASSGGGSSTDTQYF. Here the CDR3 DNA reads TGTGCCAGCAGCGGTGGGGGCTCTAGCACAGATACGCAGTATTTT.

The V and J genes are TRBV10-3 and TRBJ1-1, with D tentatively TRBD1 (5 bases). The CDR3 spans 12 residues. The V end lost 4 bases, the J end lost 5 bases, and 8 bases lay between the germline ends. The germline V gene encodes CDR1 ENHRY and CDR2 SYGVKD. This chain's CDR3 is CAISVGGTEAFF. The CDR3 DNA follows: TGTGCCATCAGTGTTGGGGGGACTGAAGCTTTCTTT.